Following are 21 T cell receptor beta chains from one sample sequenced in a study of graft-versus-host responses after intestinal transplantation. The table came from immunoSEQ multiplex PCR; TCRdb's copy has only in-frame clones and leaves some out. The sample includes 15,000 to 20,000 clones, approximately 70% seen only once; the top ten take approximately 7.6%. The authors processed graft tissue to release intraepithelial and lamina propria lymphocytes. Here the sequenced sample was ileum tissue, taken roughly 3 weeks after intestinal transplant. The receptors come from a human patient who received an intestinal transplant, so some T cells may come from the graft donor.

The chain combines TRBV19 with TRBJ2-6; the D is unclear. Germline V gene data show CDR1 as LNHDA and CDR2 as SQIVND (reference sequence). CDR3 length: 15 residues. V dropped 3 bases and J dropped 0 bases, with 6 bases sitting between them. In nucleotides, the CDR3 is TGTGCCAGTAGTATCGGCGGCTCTGGGGCCAACGTCCTGACTTTC. It yields the protein CASSIGGSGANVLTF.

The J gene is TRBJ1-2, the V gene TRBV5-6, with D unclear. The CDR3 length is 15 residues. Trimming cost V 1 base and J 0 bases, with 10 bases left between them. The germline CDR1 and CDR2 sequences are SGHDT and YYEEEE. The chain's CDR3 is CASSLIPGANYGYTF. The CDR3 DNA reads TGTGCCAGCAGCTTGATCCCTGGAGCTAACTATGGCTACACCTTC.

The chain has TRBV10-1 and TRBJ2-3; 9 bases line up with TRBD1. Trimming cost V 0 bases and J 0 bases; bases outside gene matches: 10. The CDR3 contains 19 residues. Per germline, CDR1 WNHNN and CDR2 SYGVQD (reference sequence). The DNA for the CDR3 is TGCGCCAGCAGTGAGTCAGCCCGGACAGGGGTCGCTAGCACAGATACGCAGTATTTT. Encoded protein: CASSESARTGVASTDTQYF.

The gene calls are TRBV28 and TRBJ1-4; D unresolved. V gave up 3 bases and J gave up 8 bases, with 16 bases separating them. The CDR3 is 15 amino acids. CDR1 and CDR2 (germline): MDHEN, SYDVKM. CDR3 bases: TGTGCCAGCAGTTTGATTCATCCGGGAGTCGAAAAACTGTTTTTT. Translating it yields CASSLIHPGVEKLFF.

The chain recombines TRBV7-3 with TRBJ2-7; 8 positions agree with TRBD2. With 5 bases clipped from V and 1 base from J, the junction kept 7 bases outside the gene matches. The CDR3 has 15 residues. The germline gives CDR1 SGHTA, CDR2 FQGTGA. The CDR3, as DNA: TGTGCCAGCAGCCAGGGACTAGGAACGTCCTACGAGCAGTACTTC. This sequence encodes CASSQGLGTSYEQYF.

V and J are TRBV28 and TRBJ2-2; D call uncertain. Germline V gene sequence: CDR1 MDHEN, CDR2 SYDVKM. CDR3 length: 14 residues. V gave up 6 bases and J gave up 6 bases, with 14 bases separating them. The CDR3 loop reads CASRGPNHPGELFF. As DNA, the CDR3 is TGTGCCAGCAGGGGCCCCAACCACCCCGGGGAGCTGTTTTTT.

V is TRBV4-2 and J is TRBJ2-1; TRBD2 matches 10 bases. Losses at the gene ends were 3 bases for V and 4 bases for J; bases not matched to a gene: 6. Per the germline V gene, CDR1 is LGHNA and CDR2 is YNFKEQ. The CDR3 extends over 16 amino acids. CDR3: CASSQRAGGPYNEQFF. The CDR3 nucleotides are TGTGCCAGCAGCCAGAGAGCGGGGGGGCCGTACAATGAGCAGTTCTTC.

The chain links TRBV4-2 to TRBJ2-3; D might be TRBD1 (6 bases). Germline lookup yields CDR1 LGHNA and CDR2 YNFKEQ. Trimming pared 0 bases from V and 1 base from J, leaving 14 bases between. CDR3 length: 17 residues. CDR3 region: CASSQEGARSRTDTQYF. The CDR3 DNA reads TGTGCCAGCAGCCAAGAGGGGGCCAGATCGCGCACAGATACGCAGTATTTT.

This chain joins TRBV4-3 and TRBJ1-2, with D unclear. The CDR3 sequence is 11 residues long. Germline V gene lookup returns CDR1 LGHNA and CDR2 YSLEER. The V gene lost 5 bases and the J gene lost 5 bases, with 6 bases spanning the gap. CDR3 sequence (DNA): TGCGCCAGCAGCAGCCGTTATGGCTACACCTTC. Its translation is CASSSRYGYTF.

The rearrangement uses TRBV2 and TRBJ1-2; D may be TRBD1 (6 bases). V was shortened by 6 bases and J by 4 bases, with 12 bases between the two germline ends. This CDR3 comprises 13 residues. The V gene's germline CDR1 is SNHLY and CDR2 FYNNEI. As DNA, the CDR3 is TGTGCCAGCAGGACCGACAGGAGCTATGGCTACACCTTC. It encodes CASRTDRSYGYTF.

A few counts support this clone. V is TRBV4-1 and J is TRBJ2-7; D is undetermined. Trimming removed 0 bases at V and 3 bases at J, with 3 bases between. CDR1 and CDR2 from the germline V gene are MGHRA and YSYEKL. This CDR3 comprises 12 residues. CDR3 in DNA: TGCGCCAGCAGCCAAGACGGCTACGAGCAGTACTTC. Amino acids: CASSQDGYEQYF.

The table lists this clone with a count of one. The chain has TRBV11-1 and TRBJ2-7; D unresolved. This CDR3 spans 13 amino acids. CDR1 is SGHAT, CDR2 FQDESV, per germline (reference sequence). Trimming removed 6 bases at V and 5 bases at J, with 14 bases between. The CDR3 DNA is TGTGCCAGCAGTCGGAGAGGCGGCAACGAGCAGTACTTC. Translation gives CASSRRGGNEQYF.

This clone turned up a few times. V and J are TRBV4-2 and TRBJ2-2, with D hard to call. Trimming took 1 base from V and 2 from J, leaving 8 bases between them. Germline CDR1 reads LGHNA; CDR2 reads YNFKEQ. CDR3 length: 15 residues. The CDR3 DNA follows: TGTGCCAGCAGCCAAGTATTCCTAAACACCGGGGAGCTGTTTTTT. As protein: CASSQVFLNTGELFF.

To note about this clone: A read error may account for a junction end that differs from germline. The genes are TRBV7-9 and TRBJ2-7; 7 bases agree with TRBD1. There are 16 residues in the CDR3. Germline CDR1 reads SEHNR; CDR2 reads FQNEAQ (reference sequence). The CDR3 is CASSLVAYRGTYGQYF. The CDR3, as DNA: TGTGCCAGCAGCTTAGTTGCCTACAGGGGCACCTACGGGCAGTACTTC.

The rearrangement uses TRBV5-6 and TRBJ1-5; 8 bases are a match to TRBD1. The V gene end was trimmed by 2 bases and the J gene end by 11 bases; junction bases not matched to a gene: 9. CDR1 is SGHDT and CDR2 is YYEEEE in the germline V gene. This CDR3 region has 14 residues. CDR3 sequence (DNA): TGTGCCAGCAGCTTCGGGACAGGATTTCGAGCCCAGCATTTT. This translates into CASSFGTGFRAQHF.

This clone was picked up one time. The rearrangement uses TRBV10-1 and TRBJ1-5; TRBD1 matches 8 bases. V lost 1 base, J lost 7 bases, and 9 bases stayed unmatched. The germline V gene has CDR1 WNHNN and CDR2 SYGVQD (reference sequence). The CDR3 covers 16 residues. As DNA, the CDR3 is TGCGCCAGCAGTGAGTTAGGGACAGGTAGATTGCAGCCCCAGCATTTT. Protein product: CASSELGTGRLQPQHF.

The CDR3 is CASSIPLAGRYNEQFF. CDR3 nucleotides: TGCGCCAGCAGCATCCCTCTAGCGGGACGATACAATGAGCAGTTCTTC. V and J are TRBV5-1 and TRBJ2-1; TRBD2 agrees at 9 bases. V gave up 4 bases and J gave up 4 bases; unmatched junction bases: 9. Germline V gene sequence: CDR1 SGHRS, CDR2 YFSETQ. The CDR3 totals 16 residues. Together with reference TRBV5-1 and TRBJ2-1, the CDR3 gives the full variable domain: KAGVTQTPRYLIKTRGQQVTLSCSPISGHRSVSWYQQTPGQGLQFLFEYFSETQRNKGNFPGRFSGRQFSNSRSEMNVSTLELGDSALYLCASSIPLAGRYNEQFFGPGTRLTVL.

This clone was counted once. The chain joins TRBV6-5 to TRBJ2-3; 7 positions match TRBD2. This CDR3 comprises 15 residues. Germline assignment: CDR1 MNHEY and CDR2 SVGAGI. Trimming removed 0 bases from V and 5 bases from J; junction bases left unmatched: 5. CDR3 in amino acids: CASSYSGGSLDTQYF. The DNA for the CDR3 is TGTGCCAGCAGTTACTCGGGCGGGAGTCTAGATACGCAGTATTTT.

This clone has more than one count but fewer than ten. The V call is TRBV6-4, the J call TRBJ2-1, with TRBD1 matching 10 bases. Germline V CDR1 and CDR2: MRHNA, SNTAGT. The CDR3 has 16 residues. V lost 0 bases, J lost 5 bases, and 4 bases stayed unmatched. The CDR3 DNA reads TGTGCCAGCAGTGACTCGGGGACAGGGGACCACAATGAGCAGTTCTTC. This encodes CASSDSGTGDHNEQFF.

The chain uses TRBV19 and TRBJ1-6, with D perhaps matching TRBD1 (6 bases). The germline V and J ends were trimmed by 10 bases and 7 bases, with 11 bases remaining between them. The germline CDR1 and CDR2 sequences are LNHDA and SQIVND (reference sequence). This CDR3 contains 12 residues. For the CDR3, the DNA is TGTGCCACGTCCCAGGGGAATTCACCCCTCCACTTT. Encoded protein: CATSQGNSPLHF.

The V and J genes are TRBV2 and TRBJ2-3; tentative D call: TRBD2 (5 bases). In germline, CDR1 is SNHLY, CDR2 FYNNEI. The CDR3 has 15 residues. V lost 6 bases and J lost 2, with 15 bases in between. Written as DNA, the CDR3 is TGTGCCAGCAGGGTCGACTACCACCCCACAGATACGCAGTATTTT. Translated: CASRVDYHPTDTQYF.